Presented here are 8 T cell receptor beta chains from one specimen sequenced in a study of blood T cell repertoires in COVID-19. Sequencing used immunoSEQ multiplex PCR; TCRdb keeps in-frame clones, though not all of them. The sample has some 200,000 clones, 80% to 90% seen once. Sequences were obtained from peripheral blood. Every receptor here comes from a man older than 75 with acute or convalescent COVID-19.

This clone was observed once. The chain is built from TRBV29-1 and TRBJ2-1; D uncertain. V was pared by 0 bases and J by 0 bases, with 9 bases between. CDR1 is SQVTM and CDR2 is ANQGSEA in the germline V gene. The CDR3 spans 15 residues. Here the CDR3 reads CSVEEELSSYNEQFF. The CDR3 DNA reads as TGCAGCGTTGAAGAAGAACTGTCCTCCTACAATGAGCAGTTCTTC.

This chain links TRBV27 with TRBJ1-4; the match to TRBD1 covers 7 bases. The CDR3 is 14 residues long. CDR1 and CDR2 (germline): MNHEY, SMNVEV (reference sequence). J was trimmed by 8 bases and V by 2 bases; bases with no gene match: 5. The CDR3 nucleotides are TGTGCCAGCAGTTTAAAGGGGGCACGCGAAAAACTGTTTTTT. Translation gives CASSLKGAREKLFF.

The chain combines TRBV7-9 with TRBJ2-2; 11 nucleotides agree with TRBD2. The CDR3 runs 16 residues. V trimming: 5 bases; J trimming: 2 bases; junction bases outside the gene matches: 4. The V gene's germline CDR1 is SEHNR and CDR2 FQNEAQ (reference sequence). This chain's CDR3 is CASSTRLAGNTGELFF. As DNA, the CDR3 is TGTGCCAGCAGCACCCGACTAGCGGGAAACACCGGGGAGCTGTTTTTT. The full variable domain, with the rest looked up from reference TRBV7-9 and TRBJ2-2, is DTGVSQNPRHKITKRGQNVTFRCDPISEHNRLYWYRQTLGQGPEFLTYFQNEAQLEKSRLLSDRFSAERPKGSFSTLEIQRTEQGDSAMYLCASSTRLAGNTGELFFGEGSRLTVL.

The chain recombines TRBV2 with TRBJ2-3; tentatively, D is TRBD1 (6 bases). The CDR3 extends over 15 amino acids. Deletions cut 4 bases from V and 1 base from J, with 12 bases between. Germline loops: CDR1 SNHLY, CDR2 FYNNEI. The CDR3 reads CASSVAGAGTDTQYF. The CDR3 DNA follows: TGTGCCAGCAGTGTCGCAGGGGCGGGCACAGATACGCAGTATTTT.

The J gene is TRBJ1-1, the V gene TRBV19; 7 bases map to TRBD1. CDR3 length equals 14 residues. Germline CDR1 and CDR2: LNHDA and SQIVND (reference sequence). Trimming cost V 7 bases and J 0 bases; bases outside gene matches: 5. CDR3 loop: CASIRGRMNTEAFF. The CDR3 region has the DNA TGTGCCAGTATTAGGGGGCGCATGAACACTGAAGCTTTCTTT.

This clone is a singleton in its sample. The chain uses TRBV6-5 and TRBJ2-1; 10 bases agree with TRBD2. V was clipped by 6 bases and J by 7 bases; unmatched bases: 9. The CDR3 totals 15 residues. Germline V gives CDR1 MNHEY, CDR2 SVGAGI. CDR3 region: CASSKSGRAGNEQFF. The CDR3, as DNA: TGTGCCAGCAGCAAAAGCGGGAGGGCGGGGAATGAGCAGTTCTTC.

J is TRBJ2-7 and V is TRBV7-2; the match to TRBD1 covers 7 bases. V shed 5 bases, J shed 6 bases, and the junction held 7 bases outside the gene matches. This CDR3 contains 13 residues. Germline-derived CDR1 and CDR2 are SGHTA and FQGNSA. The CDR3 protein is CASSPTGVGEQYF. The DNA for the CDR3 is TGTGCCAGCAGCCCTACAGGGGTAGGCGAGCAGTACTTC.

The chain combines TRBV6-1 with TRBJ1-1; no clear D. V was clipped by 1 base and J by 2 bases, with 8 bases between them. This CDR3 contains 14 residues. CDR1 MNHNS and CDR2 SASEGT come from the germline V gene. CDR3 sequence: CASSEERSNTEAFF. CDR3 DNA: TGTGCCAGCAGTGAAGAACGGTCAAACACTGAAGCTTTCTTT.